Listed here are 10 T cell receptor beta chains from one sample, sequenced in a study of PD-L1 blockade in urothelial cancer. Generated by immunoSEQ multiplex PCR, the TCRdb table keeps only in-frame clones and is missing some. The data show tens of thousands of clones, around nine tenths seen once. Time point denoted: peripheral blood 6 weeks after treatment start. This specimen was PBMCs, taken around atezolizumab (anti-PD-L1) treatment. Receptors were obtained from a man aged 55 to 69 with urothelial cancer.

The chain uses TRBV6-1 and TRBJ2-2, with D possibly matching TRBD2 (7 bases). Germline V gene lookup returns CDR1 MNHNS and CDR2 SASEGT. Deletions cut 7 bases from V and 6 bases from J, with 18 bases between. The CDR3 covers 15 residues. The DNA of the CDR3 is TGTGCCAGCACCCCGTTTAAGGGGGGGGCCGGGGAGCTGTTTTTT. As protein: CASTPFKGGAGELFF.

The V gene is TRBV25-1, the J gene TRBJ2-1; maybe TRBD2 (6 bases). The V end lost 2 bases, the J end lost 0 bases, and 11 bases lay between the germline ends. The germline CDR1 and CDR2 sequences are MGHDK and SYGVNS. CDR3 length equals 16 residues. Written as DNA, the CDR3 is TGTGCCAGCAGTGAACATGGGGGGAGCTCCTACAATGAGCAGTTCTTC. Translation gives CASSEHGGSSYNEQFF.

The genes are TRBV5-1 and TRBJ2-2; 8 nucleotides match TRBD1. Trimming cost V 2 bases and J 7 bases; bases outside gene matches: 7. The V gene's germline CDR1 is SGHRS and CDR2 YFSETQ. The CDR3 has 15 residues. This chain's CDR3 is CASSLQGEKGGELFF. For the CDR3, the DNA is TGCGCCAGCAGCTTACAGGGGGAAAAAGGCGGGGAGCTGTTTTTT.

The chain couples TRBV6-1 to TRBJ1-2; 10 nucleotides line up with TRBD1. With V trimmed by 11 bases and J by 7 bases, 16 bases remained unmatched. CDR1 and CDR2 (germline): MNHNS, SASEGT. The CDR3 is 15 residues long. DNA for the CDR3: TGTGCCTGTAGGAGGGGACAGGGGTTAGGAAGTGGCTACACCTTC. Protein sequence: CACRRGQGLGSGYTF.

The V and J genes are TRBV27 and TRBJ2-7, with 10 bases lining up with TRBD1. In germline, CDR1 is MNHEY, CDR2 SMNVEV (reference sequence). The CDR3 runs 14 residues. V dropped 5 bases and J dropped 3; count of bases not matched to a gene: 4. DNA for the CDR3: TGTGCCAGCAGTAGGACAGGGGGTTACTACGAGCAGTACTTC. Amino acid sequence: CASSRTGGYYEQYF.

V is TRBV11-3 and J is TRBJ1-1, with D possibly being TRBD1 (5 bases). The CDR3 covers 15 residues. CDR1 and CDR2 (germline): SGHNT, YENEEA. Trimming cost V 2 bases and J 1 base, with 11 bases left between them. In DNA, the CDR3 is TGTGCCAGCAGCTTATTTGGGGCTACGAACACTGAAGCTTTCTTT. This encodes CASSLFGATNTEAFF.

The rearrangement uses TRBV30 and TRBJ2-7; 12 bases are a match to TRBD1. Germline V gene data show CDR1 as GTSNPN and CDR2 as SVGIG (reference sequence). The CDR3 totals 14 residues. J lost 5 bases, V lost 2 bases, and 4 bases had no gene match. Here the CDR3 reads CAWSPGQGANEQYF. The CDR3 DNA follows: TGTGCCTGGAGTCCGGGACAGGGGGCTAACGAGCAGTACTTC.

The table lists this clone with a few counts. DNA of the CDR3: TGTGCCAGCAGCCCCGGGGAGCGGGGACCCACAGATACGCAGTATTTT. Its protein is CASSPGERGPTDTQYF. The chain has TRBV9 and TRBJ2-3; 7 bases are shared with TRBD2. V dropped 4 bases and J dropped 2; count of bases not matched to a gene: 10. Germline values: CDR1 SGDLS, CDR2 YYNGEE. The CDR3 is made up of 16 amino acids.

This clone came up once. The chain employs TRBV10-3 and TRBJ1-3; D is possibly TRBD1 (5 bases). Germline V CDR1 and CDR2: ENHRY, SYGVKD. Deletions cut 3 bases from V and 4 bases from J, with 16 bases between. This CDR3 comprises 16 residues. The CDR3 spells CAISDLTGSFGNTIYF. CDR3 sequence (DNA): TGTGCCATCAGTGATTTAACAGGAAGCTTCGGAAACACCATATATTTT.

This chain connects TRBV7-2 to TRBJ1-1, with TRBD1 matching 8 bases. This CDR3 has 15 amino acids. Unmatched junction bases numbered 7, after V lost 5 bases and J lost 2 bases. Germline V gives CDR1 SGHTA, CDR2 FQGNSA. CDR3 in DNA: TGTGCCAGCAGCCGCTATTCAGGGGGCAACACTGAAGCTTTCTTT. Translated, it gives CASSRYSGGNTEAFF.